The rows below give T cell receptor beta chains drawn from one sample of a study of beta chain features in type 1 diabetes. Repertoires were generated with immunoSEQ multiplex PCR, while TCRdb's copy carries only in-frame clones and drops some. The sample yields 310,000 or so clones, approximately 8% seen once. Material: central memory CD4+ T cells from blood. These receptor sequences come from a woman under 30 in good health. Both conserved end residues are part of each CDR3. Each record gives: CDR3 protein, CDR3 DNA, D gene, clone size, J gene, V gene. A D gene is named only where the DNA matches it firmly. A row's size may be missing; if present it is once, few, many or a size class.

CDR3 protein: CASSGPYTDTQYF; CDR3 DNA: TGTGCCAGCAGTGGTCCCTACACAGATACGCAGTATTTT; D gene: -; clone size: -; J gene: TRBJ2-3; V gene: TRBV25-1
CDR3 protein: CASSPRTGRDQPQHF; CDR3 DNA: TGTGCCAGCAGTCCCCGGACAGGGAGAGACCAGCCCCAGCATTTT; D gene: TRBD1; clone size: few; J gene: TRBJ1-5; V gene: TRBV2
CDR3 protein: CASSDGTSYEQYF; CDR3 DNA: TGTGCCAGCAGCGATGGGACTTCGTACGAGCAGTACTTC; D gene: -; clone size: -; J gene: TRBJ2-7; V gene: TRBV28
CDR3 protein: CASSHVRGIQYF; CDR3 DNA: TGCGCCAGCAGCCATGTGCGCGGCATTCAGTACTTC; D gene: -; clone size: -; J gene: TRBJ2-4; V gene: TRBV5-4
CDR3 protein: CASSLGGLAETQYF; CDR3 DNA: TGTGCCAGCAGCTTAGGGGGCCTAGCAGAGACCCAGTACTTC; D gene: -; clone size: -; J gene: TRBJ2-5; V gene: TRBV7-2
CDR3 protein: CASSPSRVYEQYF; CDR3 DNA: TGTGCCAGCAGCCCCAGCAGGGTCTACGAGCAGTACTTC; D gene: -; clone size: many; J gene: TRBJ2-7; V gene: TRBV7-9
CDR3 protein: CASSYGGSGSEAFF; CDR3 DNA: TGTGCCAGTAGTTATGGAGGGAGTGGCTCTGAAGCTTTCTTT; D gene: -; clone size: few; J gene: TRBJ1-1; V gene: TRBV19
CDR3 protein: CASSWAGRNTGELFF; CDR3 DNA: TGTGCCAGCAGTTGGGCGGGACGGAACACCGGGGAGCTGTTTTTT; D gene: -; clone size: -; J gene: TRBJ2-2; V gene: TRBV28
CDR3 protein: CASLVSSYEQYF; CDR3 DNA: TGTGCCAGCTTAGTCAGCTCCTACGAGCAGTACTTC; D gene: -; clone size: few; J gene: TRBJ2-7; V gene: TRBV28
CDR3 protein: CAISDALAGGPRSNEQFF; CDR3 DNA: TGTGCCATCAGTGACGCTCTAGCGGGAGGGCCCAGGTCCAATGAGCAGTTCTTC; D gene: TRBD2; clone size: -; J gene: TRBJ2-1; V gene: TRBV6-1
CDR3 protein: CASSGTSGYTDTQYF; CDR3 DNA: TGTGCCAGCAGCGGGACTAGCGGCTACACAGATACGCAGTATTTT; D gene: TRBD2; clone size: many; J gene: TRBJ2-3; V gene: TRBV7-9
CDR3 protein: CASSFAYQETQYF; CDR3 DNA: TGTGCCAGCAGTTTTGCCTACCAAGAGACCCAGTACTTC; D gene: -; clone size: few; J gene: TRBJ2-5; V gene: TRBV25-1
CDR3 protein: CASSEGLGYEQYF; CDR3 DNA: TGCGCCAGCAGTGAGGGTCTCGGCTACGAGCAGTACTTC; D gene: -; clone size: few; J gene: TRBJ2-7; V gene: TRBV10-1